Only one count was recorded for the clone carrying this T cell receptor (beta chain). This entry belongs to a study of T cell responses to AZD1222 COVID-19 vaccine. Method: immunoSEQ multiplex PCR; TCRdb's copy keeps in-frame clones and lacks some. This table holds about 130,000 clones, roughly 88% found once. V trimming: 7 bases; J trimming: 8 bases; junction bases outside the gene matches: 5. The CDR3 is made up of 12 amino acids. Germline V lookup: CDR1 MNHEY, CDR2 SVGAGI. The clonotype originates from an adult in good health. The chain recombines TRBV6-5 with TRBJ2-1; TRBD1 aligns across 7 bases. Sequenced here: peripheral blood, sampled on day 0 of MenACWY control vaccination. CDR3 in DNA: TGTGCCAGCAAACGGGGACAGTATGAGCAGTTCTTC. The encoded protein is CASKRGQYEQFF.